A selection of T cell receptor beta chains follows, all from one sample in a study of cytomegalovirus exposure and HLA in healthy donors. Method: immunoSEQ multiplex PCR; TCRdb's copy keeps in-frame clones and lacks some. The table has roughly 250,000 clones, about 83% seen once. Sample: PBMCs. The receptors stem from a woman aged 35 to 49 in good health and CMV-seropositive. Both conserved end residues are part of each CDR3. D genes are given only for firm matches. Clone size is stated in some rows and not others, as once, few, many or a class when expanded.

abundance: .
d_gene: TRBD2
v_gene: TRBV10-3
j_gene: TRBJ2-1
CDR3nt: TGTGCCATTGGTGCGGGAGGGTACAATGAGCAGTTCTTC
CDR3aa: CAIGAGGYNEQFF

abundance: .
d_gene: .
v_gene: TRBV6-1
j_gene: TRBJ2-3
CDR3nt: TGTGCCAGCAGTGATGGTGGGAGGGGGTTCGATACGCAGTATTTT
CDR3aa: CASSDGGRGFDTQYF

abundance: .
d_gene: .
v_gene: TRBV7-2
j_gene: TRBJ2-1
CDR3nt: TGTGCCAGCAGCTTTTATACGTCGGAGAATGAGCAGTTCTTC
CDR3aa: CASSFYTSENEQFF

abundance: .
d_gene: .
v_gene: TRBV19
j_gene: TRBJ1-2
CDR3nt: TGTGCCAGTAGACCTCCCGCAGCGTCAAGCTATGGCTACACCTTC
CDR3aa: CASRPPAASSYGYTF

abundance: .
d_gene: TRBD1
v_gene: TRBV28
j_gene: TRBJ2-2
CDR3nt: TGTGCCAGCAGCCGTAGGACAGGGGGAAACACCGGGGAGCTGTTTTTT
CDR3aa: CASSRRTGGNTGELFF

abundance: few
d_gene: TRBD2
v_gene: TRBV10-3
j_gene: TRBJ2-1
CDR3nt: TGTGCCATCAGTGAGCCCAAGACTAGCGCCAATGAGCAGTTCTTC
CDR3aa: CAISEPKTSANEQFF

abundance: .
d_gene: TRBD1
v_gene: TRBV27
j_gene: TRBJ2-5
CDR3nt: TGTGCCAGCAGTTTGGTGGGACAGGGACAGCAGTACTTC
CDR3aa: CASSLVGQGQQYF

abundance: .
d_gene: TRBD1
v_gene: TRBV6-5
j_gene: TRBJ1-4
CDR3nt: TGTGCCAGCAGCCGGACAGGAATAGGAGAAAAACTGTTTTTT
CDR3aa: CASSRTGIGEKLFF

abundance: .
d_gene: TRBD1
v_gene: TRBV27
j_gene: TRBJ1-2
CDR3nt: TGTGCCACCTCCCTTAGGGGGCTCGATGGCTACACCTTC
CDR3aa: CATSLRGLDGYTF

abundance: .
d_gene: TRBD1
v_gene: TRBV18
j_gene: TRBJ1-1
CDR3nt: TGTGCCAGCTCACCCAAGGACAGGGGAGGCACTGAAGCTTTCTTT
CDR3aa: CASSPKDRGGTEAFF

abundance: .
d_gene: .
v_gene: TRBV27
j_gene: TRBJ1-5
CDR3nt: TGTGCCAGCAGCTGGACTTTAGATCAGCCCCAGCATTTT
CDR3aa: CASSWTLDQPQHF

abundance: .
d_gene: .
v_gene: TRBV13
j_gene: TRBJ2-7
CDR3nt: TGTGCCAGCAGCTTACGCGTTAGCGCTACCTCCTACGAGCAGTACTTC
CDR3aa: CASSLRVSATSYEQYF

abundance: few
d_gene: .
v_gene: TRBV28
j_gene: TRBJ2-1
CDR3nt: TGTGCCAGCAGTTTCCTGACCAGGGTGGTCGGCAATGAGCAGTTCTTC
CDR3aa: CASSFLTRVVGNEQFF

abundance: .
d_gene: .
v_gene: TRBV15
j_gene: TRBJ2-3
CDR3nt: TGTGCCACCAGCAGAGTAGCCAGTCCCTTTAGCACAGATACGCAGTATTTT
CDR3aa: CATSRVASPFSTDTQYF

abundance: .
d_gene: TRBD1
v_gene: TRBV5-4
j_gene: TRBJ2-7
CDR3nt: TGTGCCAGCAGCTTACTTCCGGGACAGGGGGCGTCCGAGCAGTACTTC
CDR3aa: CASSLLPGQGASEQYF

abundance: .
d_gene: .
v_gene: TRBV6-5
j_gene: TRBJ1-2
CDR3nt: TGTGCCAGCAGTCGGGATTCTAACTATGGCTACACCTTC
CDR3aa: CASSRDSNYGYTF

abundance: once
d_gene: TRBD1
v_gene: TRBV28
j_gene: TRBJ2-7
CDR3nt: TGTGCCTCGGTAACAGGGGGGACCTCCTACGAGCAGTACTTC
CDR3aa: CASVTGGTSYEQYF

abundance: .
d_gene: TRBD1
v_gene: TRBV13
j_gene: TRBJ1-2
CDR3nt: TGTGCCAGCAGCTTAGGGACCGGGACAGGCTATGGCTACACCTTC
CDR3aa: CASSLGTGTGYGYTF

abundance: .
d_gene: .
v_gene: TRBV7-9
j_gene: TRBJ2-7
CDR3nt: TGTTCCAGCAGCTTTTTAAACGAGCAGTACTTC
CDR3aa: CSSSFLNEQYF

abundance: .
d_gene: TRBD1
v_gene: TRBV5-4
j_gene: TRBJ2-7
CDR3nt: TGTGCCAGCGGGAGACAGGGATTAGGCTACGAGCAGTACTTC
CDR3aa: CASGRQGLGYEQYF

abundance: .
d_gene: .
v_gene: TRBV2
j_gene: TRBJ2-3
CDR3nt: TGTGCCGAAGGGGACACAGATACGCAGTATTTT
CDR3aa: CAEGDTDTQYF

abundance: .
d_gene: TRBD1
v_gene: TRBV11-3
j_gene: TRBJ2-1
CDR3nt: TGTGCCAGCAGCTTAGCCCAGACAGGGTGGGGCAATGAGCAGTTCTTC
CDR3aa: CASSLAQTGWGNEQFF

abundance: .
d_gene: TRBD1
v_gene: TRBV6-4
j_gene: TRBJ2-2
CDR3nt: TGTGCCAGCAGTGACTCGACAGGGGGCAGGTCCGGGGAGCTGTTTTTT
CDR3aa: CASSDSTGGRSGELFF

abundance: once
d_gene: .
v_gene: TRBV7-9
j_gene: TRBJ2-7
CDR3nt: TGTGCCAGCAGCTTTATTATTGGAGGGCTCGAGCAGTACTTC
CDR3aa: CASSFIIGGLEQYF

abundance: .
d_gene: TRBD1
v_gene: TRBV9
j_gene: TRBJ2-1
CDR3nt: TGTGCCAGCAGCCCCTCGACAGGGAGCAATGAGCAGTTCTTC
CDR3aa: CASSPSTGSNEQFF

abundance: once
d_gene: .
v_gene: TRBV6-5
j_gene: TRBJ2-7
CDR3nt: TGTGCCAGCAGCATTCGAGGGAGTTCCTACGAGCAGTACTTC
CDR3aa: CASSIRGSSYEQYF

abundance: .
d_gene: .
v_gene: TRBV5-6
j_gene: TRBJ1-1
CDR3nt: TGTGCCAGCAGCTTGGGGGGGCTGAACACTGAAGCTTTCTTT
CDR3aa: CASSLGGLNTEAFF

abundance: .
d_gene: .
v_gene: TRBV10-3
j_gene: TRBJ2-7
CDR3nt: TGTGCCATCAGTGAGTGGCTCGCATCCTACGAGCAGTACTTC
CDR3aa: CAISEWLASYEQYF

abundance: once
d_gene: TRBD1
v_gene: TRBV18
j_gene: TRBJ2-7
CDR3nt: TGTGCCAGCTCACCGACAGGGGGCTCAGGACAGTACTTC
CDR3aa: CASSPTGGSGQYF

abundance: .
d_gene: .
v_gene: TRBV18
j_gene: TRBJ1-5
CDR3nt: TGTGCCAGCTCACCGCGTCCGGCCGAGGAGGGGCCCCAGCATTTT
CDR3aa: CASSPRPAEEGPQHF

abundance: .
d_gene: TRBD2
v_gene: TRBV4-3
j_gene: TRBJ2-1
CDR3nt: TGCGCCAGCAGCCAAGGGGGACTAGCGGGAGGTGCCTACAATGAGCAGTTCTTC
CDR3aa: CASSQGGLAGGAYNEQFF

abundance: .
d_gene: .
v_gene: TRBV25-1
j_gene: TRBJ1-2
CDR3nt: TGTGCCAGCAGTGTACCAGGGACTGAAATTTTCGGCTACACCTTC
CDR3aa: CASSVPGTEIFGYTF

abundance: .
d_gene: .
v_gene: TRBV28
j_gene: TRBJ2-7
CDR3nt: TGTGCCAGCAGCCCGTGGGGTAGCGGTTCCTACGAGCAGTACTTC
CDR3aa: CASSPWGSGSYEQYF

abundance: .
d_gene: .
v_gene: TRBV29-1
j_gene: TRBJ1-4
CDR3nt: TGCAGCGTTGGTCAAGGGAGCGAAAAACTGTTTTTT
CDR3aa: CSVGQGSEKLFF

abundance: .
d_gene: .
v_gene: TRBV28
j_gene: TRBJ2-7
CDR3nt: TGTGCCAGCAGTATAGGGTCACCTCCTAGGACACTATTC
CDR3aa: CASSIGSPPRTLF

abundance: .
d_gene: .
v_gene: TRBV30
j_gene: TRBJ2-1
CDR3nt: TGTGCCTACAACCCCCTGGGGCTACCGCGGGGCAATGAGCAGTTCTTC
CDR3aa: CAYNPLGLPRGNEQFF

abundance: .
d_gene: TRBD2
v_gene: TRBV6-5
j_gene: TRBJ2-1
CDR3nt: TGTGCCAGCAGCCGGGGAGCGGGAGTAAATGAGCAGTTCTTC
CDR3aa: CASSRGAGVNEQFF

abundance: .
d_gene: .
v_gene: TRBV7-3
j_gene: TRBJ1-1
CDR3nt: TGTGCCAGCAGCGCGGGACCAATGAACACTGAAGCTTTCTTT
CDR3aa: CASSAGPMNTEAFF

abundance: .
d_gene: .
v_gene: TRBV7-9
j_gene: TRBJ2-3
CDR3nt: TGTGCCAGCAGTTCAGGGGTGGGTACGGATACGCAGTATTTT
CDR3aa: CASSSGVGTDTQYF

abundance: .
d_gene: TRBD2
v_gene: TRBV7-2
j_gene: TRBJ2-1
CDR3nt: TGTGCCAGCAGCGGTAGACTAGCGGGACCCTACAATGAGCAGTTCTTC
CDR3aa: CASSGRLAGPYNEQFF

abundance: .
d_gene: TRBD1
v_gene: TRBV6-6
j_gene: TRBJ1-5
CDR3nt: TGTGCCAGCAGTTACAAGGGGGCAGACAATCAGCCCCAGCATTTT
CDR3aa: CASSYKGADNQPQHF

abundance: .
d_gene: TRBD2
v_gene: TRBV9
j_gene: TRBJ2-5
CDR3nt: TGTGCCAGCAGCGTAGGTGCGGGAGGGTACCAAGAGACCCAGTACTTC
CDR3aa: CASSVGAGGYQETQYF

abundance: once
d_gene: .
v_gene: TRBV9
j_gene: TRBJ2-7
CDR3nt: TGTGCCAGCAGCCCGAGGCAGGGGCCGACCTACGAGCAGTACTTC
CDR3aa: CASSPRQGPTYEQYF

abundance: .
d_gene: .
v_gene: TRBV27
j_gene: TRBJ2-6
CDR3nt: TGTGCCAGCAGGCCGCCGGACAGTTTCACCAACGTCCTGACTTTC
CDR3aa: CASRPPDSFTNVLTF

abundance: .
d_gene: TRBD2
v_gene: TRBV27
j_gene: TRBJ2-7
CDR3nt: TGTGCCAGCAGTTTATCGAGCATAGCGGGACGGTACGAGCAGTACTTC
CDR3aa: CASSLSSIAGRYEQYF

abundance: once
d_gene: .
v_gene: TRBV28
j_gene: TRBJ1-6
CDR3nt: TGTGCCAGCAGTTCCACCTTTGGACAGACCTATTCACCCCTCCACTTT
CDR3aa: CASSSTFGQTYSPLHF

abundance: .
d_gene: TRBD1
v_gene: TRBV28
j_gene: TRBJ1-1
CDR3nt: TGTGCCAGCAGTTACCCTACGACAGGGGTGGGGAACACTGAAGCTTTCTTT
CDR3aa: CASSYPTTGVGNTEAFF

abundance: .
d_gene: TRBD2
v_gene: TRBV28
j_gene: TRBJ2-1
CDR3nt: TGTGCCAGCAGTTCCCAGACTAGCGGCTACAATGAGCAGTTCTTC
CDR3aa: CASSSQTSGYNEQFF

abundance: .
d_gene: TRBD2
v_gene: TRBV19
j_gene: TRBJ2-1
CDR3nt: TGTGCCAGTAGTATAGCCCTGACTAGCGGGAGTTACAATGAGCAGTTCTTC
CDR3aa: CASSIALTSGSYNEQFF

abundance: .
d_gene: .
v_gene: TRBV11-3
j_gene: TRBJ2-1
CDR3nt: TGTGCCAGCAGCTCCCGGGACTTATACAATGAGCAGTTCTTC
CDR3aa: CASSSRDLYNEQFF

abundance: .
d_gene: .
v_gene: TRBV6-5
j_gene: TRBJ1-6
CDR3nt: TGTGCCAGCAGTTACGACAGCTCCTATAATTCACCCCTCCACTTT
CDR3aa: CASSYDSSYNSPLHF

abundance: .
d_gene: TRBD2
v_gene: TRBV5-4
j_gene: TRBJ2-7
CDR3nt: TGTGCCAGCAGCTTGGACAGGGGACTAGCGGGTGGAGAGCAGTACTTC
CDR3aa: CASSLDRGLAGGEQYF

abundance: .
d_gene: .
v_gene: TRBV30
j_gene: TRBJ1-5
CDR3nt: TGTGCCTGGAGTTGGGGGGGGATCAATCAGCCCCAGCATTTT
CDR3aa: CAWSWGGINQPQHF

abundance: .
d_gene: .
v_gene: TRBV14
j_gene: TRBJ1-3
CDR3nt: TGTGCCAGCAGCCAAGCCTTCGGGGTCCAGGCGTCTGGAAACACCATATATTTT
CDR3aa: CASSQAFGVQASGNTIYF

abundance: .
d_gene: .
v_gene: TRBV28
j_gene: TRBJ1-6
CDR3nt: TGTGCCAGCAGCCCTATCACAGCCTCCACCTATAATTCACCCCTCCACTTT
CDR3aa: CASSPITASTYNSPLHF